This T cell receptor (beta chain) emerged from a study of blood T cell repertoires in COVID-19. Across the study: COVID-19 samples from acute and convalescent phases originated in the United States, Italy and Spain. The cDNA or gDNA used as material had been derived from T cells, B-cell-depleted T cells, or PBMCs.

Seattle patients were enrolled while actively infected and followed longitudinally. The CDR3 covers 16 residues. CDR1 LNHNV and CDR2 YYDKDF come from the germline V gene (reference sequence). Trimming took off 1 base at V and 6 bases at J, with 18 bases between the two ends. The protocol was immunoSEQ multiplex PCR, while the TCRdb copy is restricted to in-frame clones and leaves out a portion. Among 250,000 or so clones listed, over 80% were seen once. Sequencing was performed on peripheral blood. The sequence derives from a man aged 30 to 45 with COVID-19, enrolled during active disease. The chain joins TRBV15 to TRBJ1-1; D not resolved. The CDR3 nucleotides are TGTGCCACCAGCAGAGGTCGGGGAATATCAACCGCTGAAGCTTTCTTT. Translating gives CATSRGRGISTAEAFF. The variable domain in full, completed from reference TRBV15 and TRBJ1-1, reads DAMVIQNPRYQVTQFGKPVTLSCSQTLNHNVMYWYQQKSSQAPKLLFHYYDKDFNNEADTPDNFQSRRPNTSFCFLDIRSPGLGDTAMYLCATSRGRGISTAEAFFGQGTRLTVV.